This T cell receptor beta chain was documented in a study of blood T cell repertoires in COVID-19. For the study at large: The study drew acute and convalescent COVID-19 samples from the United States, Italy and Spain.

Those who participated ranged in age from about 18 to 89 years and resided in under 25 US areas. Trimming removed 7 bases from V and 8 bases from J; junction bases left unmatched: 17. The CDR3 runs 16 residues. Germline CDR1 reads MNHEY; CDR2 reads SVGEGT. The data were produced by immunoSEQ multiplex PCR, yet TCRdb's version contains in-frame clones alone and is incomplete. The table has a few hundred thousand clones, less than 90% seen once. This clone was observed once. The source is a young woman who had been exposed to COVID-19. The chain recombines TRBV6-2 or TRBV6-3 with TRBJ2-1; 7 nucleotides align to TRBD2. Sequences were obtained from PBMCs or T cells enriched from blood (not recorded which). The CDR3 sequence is CASTPQGGASFHEQFF. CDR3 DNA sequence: TGTGCCAGCACCCCCCAGGGAGGGGCTTCCTTCCATGAGCAGTTCTTC.